This T cell receptor (beta chain) was identified in a study of T cell changes during pregnancy in multiple sclerosis. Germline CDR1 is GTSNPN and CDR2 is SVGIG (reference sequence). V was trimmed by 1 base and J by 2 bases, leaving 15 bases between them. There are 16 residues in the CDR3. TCRdb's table, derived via immunoSEQ multiplex PCR, lists solely in-frame clones and lacks some. This sample carries 35,000 to 40,000 clones, roughly 93% of them seen once, and the ten largest clones take about 0.4%. The chain has TRBV30 and TRBJ1-5; D remains ambiguous. This TCR was sampled from a female donor with multiple sclerosis, enrolled in a pregnancy study. The starting material was CD4+ T cells from peripheral blood mononuclear cells, obtained in the second trimester of pregnancy. The CDR3 coding sequence is TGTGCCTGGAGTGCCCGCCTGGGCAGCCGCAATCAGCCCCAGCATTTT. This gives the protein CAWSARLGSRNQPQHF. The variable domain in full, with the rest retrieved from reference TRBV30 and TRBJ1-5, is SQTIHQWPATLVQPVGSPLSLECTVEGTSNPNLYWYRQAAGRGLQLLFYSVGIGQISSEVPQNLSASRPQDRQFILSSKKLLLSDSGFYLCAWSARLGSRNQPQHFGDGTRLSIL.